This T cell receptor beta chain originates from a study of cytomegalovirus exposure and HLA in healthy donors. This CDR3 has 12 amino acids. V dropped 6 bases and J dropped 9 bases, with 15 bases sitting between them. Germline V gene sequence: CDR1 LNHDA, CDR2 SQIVND (reference sequence). PCR was performed using 60 Vbeta and 13 Jbeta primers. Assay: immunoSEQ multiplex PCR; the TCRdb copy retains only in-frame clones and omits some. Counted here are about 160,000 clones, approximately 80% occurring once; the ten biggest clones make up about 9.5%. The TCR was taken from a man aged 18 to 29 in good health and CMV-seropositive. The V and J genes are TRBV19 and TRBJ2-7; D might be TRBD2 (5 bases). Sequenced: PBMCs. CDR3 loop: CASSPGGSGQYF. CDR3 bases: TGTGCCAGTAGCCCTGGTGGCAGCGGGCAGTACTTC.